The 15 T cell receptor beta chains below all came from one sample that was sequenced in a study of tumor-infiltrating lymphocytes in primary liver carcinoma. It was unsorted whole blood that yielded blood RNA, and germline DNA was also extracted. Using a constant-region primer together with ProtoScript II reverse transcriptase, TCR beta cDNA was made from about 500 ng of total RNA. The TCR beta library was amplified through three nested multiplex PCR rounds in a modified ARM-PCR procedure. A C-beta reverse primer was combined with TRBV1-TRBV30 forward primers in the first two PCR rounds, and each round had roughly 11 cycles. TCRdb reprocessed the multiplex PCR reads with MiXCR, giving one entry per CDR3 protein. The sample consists of around 330,000 distinct CDR3 sequences, around three fifths of them appearing once. Material for sequencing was peripheral blood. Source of these receptors: a woman aged 30 to 39 with primary liver carcinoma and hepatitis B virus infection.

Worth noting for this clonotype: This CDR3 fails to terminate in the conserved phenylalanine or tryptophan, so it likely reflects a read error. The rearrangement uses TRBV11-2 and TRBJ2-1; perhaps TRBD1 as D (6 bases). The CDR3 is made up of 14 amino acids. The germline V gene has CDR1 SGHAT and CDR2 FQNNGV. CDR3 sequence reads: CAGSDIGGPNEQFL. CDR3 sequence (DNA): TGTGCCGGCAGCGACATAGGGGGACCCAATGAGCAGTTCCTC.

Here the CDR3 DNA reads TGTGCCAGCAGACCCGAATTCAATCAGCCCCAGCATTTT. Amino acids: CASRPEFNQPQHF. The rearrangement uses TRBV28 and TRBJ1-5; D is undetermined. Germline V gene lookup returns CDR1 MDHEN and CDR2 SYDVKM. Trimming took 6 bases from V and 3 from J, leaving 9 bases between them. CDR3 length equals 13 residues.

J is TRBJ2-3 and V is TRBV11-2; D is uncertain. This CDR3 region has 16 residues. V lost 1 base and J 1 base, leaving 12 bases between the germline ends. Germline V gives CDR1 SGHAT, CDR2 FQNNGV. The DNA of the CDR3 is TGTGCCAGCAGCTTAGGAACGGGCCTTGGCACAGATACGCAGTATTTT. It is translated as CASSLGTGLGTDTQYF.

Note on this clonotype: This could be a read error, since a much larger clone is one nucleotide away. The rearrangement links TRBV4-2 to TRBJ2-3; 8 bases are a match to TRBD2. Germline CDR1 is LGHNA and CDR2 is YNFKEQ. The CDR3 runs 16 residues. CDR3 loop: CASSQRASGSTYTQYF. In nucleotides, the CDR3 is TGTGCCAGCAGCCAAAGGGCGAGCGGGAGCACATATACGCAGTATTTT.

This clonotype showed up just a few times. The rearrangement links TRBV12-3 or TRBV12-4 to TRBJ2-7; 7 bases are a match to TRBD2. This CDR3 has 13 amino acids. V was clipped by 7 bases and J by 5 bases; unmatched bases: 8. As DNA, the CDR3 is TGTGCCAGCAATGCGGGAGTTAGAAACGAGCAGTACTTC. Translating gives CASNAGVRNEQYF.

The genes are TRBV12-3 or TRBV12-4 and TRBJ2-1; 10 bases match TRBD2. Germline trimming cut 8 bases from V and 8 bases from J; bases unmatched to any gene: 12. CDR3 length: 15 residues. The DNA of the CDR3 is TGTGCCAGCTTAGGACTAGCGGACGCTTACTATGAGCAGTTCTTC. Translation gives CASLGLADAYYEQFF.

The rearrangement uses TRBV28 and TRBJ2-1, with 12 bases that match TRBD2. This CDR3 has 15 residues. V gave up 6 bases and J gave up 6 bases; unmatched junction bases: 6. CDR1 and CDR2 from the germline V gene are MDHEN and SYDVKM. CDR3: CASRGGLAGSNEQFF. The CDR3 DNA reads as TGTGCCAGCAGGGGGGGACTAGCGGGTTCCAATGAGCAGTTCTTC.

This clonotype was seen repeatedly, ten times or more. This chain's CDR3 is CASSLGVGVGNYGYTF. Written as DNA, the CDR3 is TGTGCCAGCAGCTTAGGAGTTGGCGTGGGGAACTATGGCTACACCTTC. The chain couples TRBV13 to TRBJ1-2, with unresolved D. V lost 0 bases to trimming and J lost 2 bases, with 13 bases between them. In germline, CDR1 is PRHDT, CDR2 FYEKMQ (reference sequence). This CDR3 has 16 residues.

Note on this clonotype: This CDR3 fails to terminate in the conserved phenylalanine or tryptophan, so it likely reflects a read error. The rearrangement uses TRBV6-6 and TRBJ1-1; D unclear. The germline V and J ends were trimmed by 7 bases and 6 bases, with 12 bases remaining between them. The CDR3 loop spans 12 amino acids. Germline values: CDR1 MNHNY, CDR2 SVGAGI (reference sequence). The CDR3 DNA follows: TGTGCCAGCATAGGACGGTCCCCTGAAGCTTTCGTT. This translates into CASIGRSPEAFV.

At least ten counts were recorded for this clonotype. The chain couples TRBV6-5 to TRBJ2-7; 10 bases agree with TRBD2. Germline CDR1 and CDR2: MNHEY and SVGAGI. This CDR3 is built from 14 residues. J was trimmed by 3 bases and V by 6 bases; bases with no gene match: 5. Here the CDR3 DNA reads TGTGCCAGCAGGGTACTAGCGGGGAGCTACGAGCAGTACTTC. It is translated as CASRVLAGSYEQYF.

For this clonotype: One end of the junction is discordant with germline, which a read error may explain. V is TRBV4-2 and J is TRBJ2-7; D tentatively reads TRBD1 or TRBD2 (5 bases each). CDR1 LGHNA and CDR2 YNFKEQ come from the germline V gene. CDR3 length: 16 residues. For the CDR3, the DNA is TGTGCCAGCAGCCAAGACTATTCGGGACCCGCGTACGGGCAGTACTTC. This translates into CASSQDYSGPAYGQYF.

Remarks on this clonotype: The junction and the germline gene differ at one end; a read error may be behind it. The chain has TRBV6-2 or TRBV6-3 and TRBJ2-1; 9 bases are a match to TRBD2. Germline lookup yields CDR1 MNHEY and CDR2 SVGEGT. The CDR3 extends over 14 amino acids. This CDR3 is CAGSYSLAGNEQFF. The CDR3 region has the DNA TGTGCCGGCAGTTACTCACTAGCGGGCAATGAGCAGTTCTTC.

This chain joins TRBV6-2 or TRBV6-3 and TRBJ2-3, with 13 bases lining up with TRBD2. This CDR3 spans 19 amino acids. From germline, CDR1 is MNHEY and CDR2 SVGEGT. V trimming: 4 bases; J trimming: 5 bases; junction bases outside the gene matches: 15. Written as DNA, the CDR3 is TGTGCCAGCAGTTTTCCCCCCCCGGGACTAGCGGGACGTGGAGATACGCAGTATTTT. Its translation: CASSFPPPGLAGRGDTQYF.

Details on this clonotype: A much larger clone differs from this one at a single base, so this may be a read error. DNA of the CDR3: TGTGCCAGCAGCCAAGGCGGGAGGGACACAGATACGCAGTATTTT. This sequence encodes CASSQGGRDTDTQYF. The chain is built from TRBV6-5 and TRBJ2-3, with TRBD2 identical over 9 bases. The germline V gene encodes CDR1 MNHEY and CDR2 SVGAGI. V shed 6 bases, J shed 2 bases, and the junction held 6 bases outside the gene matches. CDR3 length equals 15 residues.

The chain carries TRBV5-3 and TRBJ2-2; TRBD1 is a possible D gene (5 bases). TRBV5-3 is an open reading frame, and its role is uncertain. The V end was cut by 4 bases, the J end by 5 bases, with 9 bases between. This CDR3 contains 13 residues. The DNA of the CDR3 is TGTGCCAGAAGCCGCAGGGCTACCGGGGAGCTGTTTTTT. Protein: CARSRRATGELFF.